The next 20 T cell receptor beta chains were all read from a single sample in a study of blood T cell repertoires in COVID-19. TCRdb's copy holds only in-frame clones and misses some; the assay was immunoSEQ multiplex PCR. The sample contains about 120,000 clones, about 90% of which appear only once. The sample comprised peripheral blood. The receptors originated from a human donor in a cohort sampled during active COVID-19.

The chain has TRBV21-1 and TRBJ1-5; the table's D gene call, TRBD1, was not cross checked with the DNA. TRBV21-1 is a pseudogene. The CDR3 extends over 16 amino acids. CDR3 region: CASRVDRGSRNQPQHF. In DNA form, the CDR3 reads TGTGCCAGCAGAGTTGACAGGGGTTCAAGGAATCAGCCCCAGCATTTT.

The genes are TRBV18 and TRBJ2-1, with 7 bases fitting TRBD2. The ends lost 6 bases at V and 5 bases at J; junction bases unmatched: 7. This CDR3 spans 14 amino acids. CDR1 KGHSH and CDR2 LQKENI come from the germline V gene. The CDR3: CASSRGTNNNEQFF. CDR3 nucleotides: TGTGCCAGCTCGCGAGGGACTAACAACAATGAGCAGTTCTTC.

J is TRBJ1-2 and V is TRBV9; TRBD1 is a possible D gene (5 bases). Germline V CDR1 and CDR2: SGDLS, YYNGEE. V was cut by 4 bases and J by 4 bases, with 11 bases left in between. The CDR3 is 13 amino acids. CDR3 DNA: TGTGCCAGCAGCCTTGGGGCCTCCTATGGCTACACCTTC. It is translated as CASSLGASYGYTF.

The chain employs TRBV9 and TRBJ2-3, with D possibly being TRBD2 (5 bases). Germline assignment: CDR1 SGDLS and CDR2 YYNGEE. V lost 7 bases and J 0 bases, leaving 9 bases between the germline ends. There are 13 residues in the CDR3. CDR3 sequence reads: CASGRTSTDTQYF. The CDR3 coding sequence is TGTGCCAGCGGCAGGACTAGCACAGATACGCAGTATTTT.

The J gene is TRBJ2-7, the V gene TRBV3-1 (or the pseudogene TRBV3-2), with 8 bases identical to TRBD1. The V gene end was trimmed by 0 bases and the J gene end by 4 bases; junction bases not matched to a gene: 11. CDR1 LGHDT and CDR2 YNNKEL come from the germline V gene (reference sequence). The CDR3 has 17 residues. CDR3 loop: CASSQDPRTGFRYEQYF. DNA for the CDR3: TGTGCCAGCAGCCAAGATCCGAGGACAGGGTTTAGGTACGAGCAGTACTTC.

The V gene is TRBV3-1 (or the pseudogene TRBV3-2), the J gene TRBJ2-7; D unclear. The CDR3 runs to 11 residues. CDR1 and CDR2 (germline): LGHDT, YNNKEL (reference sequence). V lost 2 bases, J lost 7 bases, and 6 bases lay in between. CDR3 sequence: CASSQFREQYF. CDR3 sequence (DNA): TGTGCCAGCAGCCAATTCAGGGAGCAGTACTTC.

The rearrangement joins TRBV10-2 to TRBJ2-2, with D possibly matching TRBD1 (5 bases). Between the trimmed V and J ends, which lost 7 bases and 6 bases, there was a span of 12 bases. The CDR3 spans 13 residues. Germline CDR1 and CDR2: WSHSY and SAAADI. The CDR3 region has the DNA TGCGCCAGCACTAGTCAGGGCGCCGGGGAGCTGTTTTTT. Amino acid sequence: CASTSQGAGELFF.

The chain recombines TRBV10-3 with TRBJ2-3, with D perhaps TRBD1 (6 bases). Deletions cut 7 bases from V and 3 bases from J, with 11 bases between. CDR3 length: 13 amino acids. Per the germline V gene, CDR1 is ENHRY and CDR2 is SYGVKD. Written as DNA, the CDR3 is TGTGCCATCATGGGACACTCTACAGATACGCAGTATTTT. Its translation: CAIMGHSTDTQYF.

The rearrangement uses TRBV4-2 and TRBJ2-7; no firm D call. V was shortened by 4 bases and J by 0 bases, with 10 bases between the two germline ends. Germline loops: CDR1 LGHNA, CDR2 YNFKEQ. The CDR3 totals 14 residues. CDR3 protein: CASSPTPPSYEQYF. The CDR3 DNA reads TGTGCCAGCAGCCCTACCCCGCCCTCCTACGAGCAGTACTTC.

V and J are TRBV27 and TRBJ1-4, with D uncertain. CDR1 MNHEY and CDR2 SMNVEV come from the germline V gene (reference sequence). The ends were cut back, 2 bases at V and 4 bases at J, with 11 bases in the middle. The CDR3 has 15 amino acids. The CDR3 coding sequence is TGTGCCAGCAGTTTACAGTCCAGCGTTAATGAAAAACTGTTTTTT. Encoded protein: CASSLQSSVNEKLFF.

The chain has TRBV11-3 and TRBJ1-1; perhaps TRBD1 as D (5 bases). Germline CDR1 SGHNT, CDR2 YENEEA. The CDR3 length is 12 residues. V lost 3 bases and J lost 8, with 10 bases in between. The CDR3 DNA follows: TGTGCCAGCAGCTTGACCGGGGGGGAAGCTTTCTTT. As protein: CASSLTGGEAFF.

V is TRBV7-2 and J is TRBJ2-1; TRBD2 aligns across 8 bases. This CDR3 comprises 14 residues. Per the germline V gene, CDR1 is SGHTA and CDR2 is FQGNSA. The junction had 8 bases not matched to a gene; V was cut back by 3 bases and J by 10 bases. The CDR3 sequence is CASSFPGGRREQFF. The CDR3 DNA reads as TGTGCCAGCAGCTTTCCGGGGGGGCGGCGCGAGCAGTTCTTC.

V is TRBV5-1 and J is TRBJ2-5; D perhaps matches TRBD1 (6 bases). Germline loops: CDR1 SGHRS, CDR2 YFSETQ. Trimming shortened V by 3 bases and J by 2 bases, and 14 bases separated the two germline ends. There are 15 residues in the CDR3. The CDR3 loop reads CASSSVQGIQETQYF. The DNA for the CDR3 is TGCGCCAGCAGCTCGGTACAGGGTATACAAGAGACCCAGTACTTC.

This chain joins TRBV6-6 and TRBJ2-2; D is ambiguous. There are 11 residues in the CDR3. Per germline, CDR1 MNHNY and CDR2 SVGAGI (reference sequence). Deletions cut 6 bases from V and 4 bases from J, with 3 bases between. CDR3 loop: CASSGTGELFF. The DNA of the CDR3 is TGTGCCAGCAGCGGCACCGGGGAGCTGTTTTTT.

This rearrangement joins TRBV4-1 to TRBJ2-2, with a weak D call TRBD1 (5 bases). V was shortened by 0 bases and J by 6 bases, with 17 bases between the two germline ends. Germline CDR1 is MGHRA and CDR2 is YSYEKL. The CDR3 totals 17 residues. CDR3 sequence: CASSQDWSRVLAGELFF. The CDR3 DNA reads as TGCGCCAGCAGCCAAGACTGGAGCAGGGTGTTAGCCGGGGAGCTGTTTTTT.

The chain is built from TRBV6-5 and TRBJ1-1, with D possibly matching TRBD1 (5 bases). The CDR3 loop spans 13 amino acids. The germline CDR1 and CDR2 sequences are MNHEY and SVGAGI. V was trimmed by 7 bases and J by 6 bases, leaving 15 bases between them. In nucleotides, the CDR3 is TGTGCCAGCAACCTGGGAGGGACGGCTGAAGCTTTCTTT. Encoded protein: CASNLGGTAEAFF.

V usage is TRBV7-3 and J usage is TRBJ2-2, with D possibly TRBD1 on 5 matching bases. The V gene lost 5 bases and the J gene lost 4 bases, with 11 bases spanning the gap. The V gene's germline CDR1 is SGHTA and CDR2 FQGTGA. The CDR3 runs to 14 residues. CDR3 sequence: CASSNQGSTGELFF. CDR3 nucleotide sequence: TGTGCCAGCAGCAACCAGGGTTCCACCGGGGAGCTGTTTTTT.

The CDR3 here is CASSYNRGYEQYF. The CDR3 DNA is TGTGCCAGCAGTTATAACAGGGGTTACGAGCAGTACTTC. This chain connects TRBV6-5 to TRBJ2-7, with TRBD1 identical over 7 bases. This CDR3 comprises 13 residues. V trimming: 3 bases; J trimming: 4 bases; junction bases outside the gene matches: 3. Germline CDR1 MNHEY, CDR2 SVGAGI.

The chain uses TRBV4-3 and TRBJ2-3; 9 bases agree with TRBD2. Trimming took 1 base from V and 0 from J; bases not matched to a gene: 2. CDR1 and CDR2 (germline): LGHNA, YSLEER. The CDR3 is made up of 16 amino acids. DNA for the CDR3: TGCGCCAGCAGCCAAGGGCTAGCGGGGAGCACAGATACGCAGTATTTT. Protein: CASSQGLAGSTDTQYF.

This chain links TRBV5-1 with TRBJ2-3, with 7 bases aligning to TRBD2. CDR3 length equals 14 residues. V shed 4 bases, J shed 4 bases, and the junction held 6 bases outside the gene matches. Germline CDR1 is SGHRS and CDR2 is YFSETQ. Here the CDR3 DNA reads TGCGCCAGCAGCCCCGGACTAGAAGCAGATACGCAGTATTTT. Amino acids: CASSPGLEADTQYF.